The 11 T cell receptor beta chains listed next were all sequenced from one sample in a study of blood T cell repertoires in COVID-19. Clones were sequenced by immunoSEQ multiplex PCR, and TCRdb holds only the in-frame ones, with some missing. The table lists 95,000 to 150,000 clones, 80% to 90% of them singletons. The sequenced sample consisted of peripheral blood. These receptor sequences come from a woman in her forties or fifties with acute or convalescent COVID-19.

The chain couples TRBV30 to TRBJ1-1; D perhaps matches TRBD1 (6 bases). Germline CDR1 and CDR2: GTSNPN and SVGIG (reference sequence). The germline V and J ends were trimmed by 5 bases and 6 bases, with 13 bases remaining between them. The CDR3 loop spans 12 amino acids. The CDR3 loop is CAWHYEGAEAFF. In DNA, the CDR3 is TGTGCCTGGCACTATGAGGGGGCTGAAGCTTTCTTT.

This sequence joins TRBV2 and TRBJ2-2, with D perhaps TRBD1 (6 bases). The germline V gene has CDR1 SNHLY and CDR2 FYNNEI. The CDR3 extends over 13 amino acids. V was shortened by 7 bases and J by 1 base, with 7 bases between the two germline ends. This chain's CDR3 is CASNRENTGELFF. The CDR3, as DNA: TGTGCCAGCAACAGGGAGAACACCGGGGAGCTGTTTTTT. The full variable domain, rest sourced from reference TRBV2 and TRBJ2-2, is EPEVTQTPSHQVTQMGQEVILRCVPISNHLYFYWYRQILGQKVEFLVSFYNNEISEKSEIFDDQFSVERPDGSNFTLKIRSTKLEDSAMYFCASNRENTGELFFGEGSRLTVL.

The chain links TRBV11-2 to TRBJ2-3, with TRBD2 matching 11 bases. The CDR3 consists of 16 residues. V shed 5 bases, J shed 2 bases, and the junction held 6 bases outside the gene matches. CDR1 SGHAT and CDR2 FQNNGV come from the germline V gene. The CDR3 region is CASSLRLAGTTDTQYF. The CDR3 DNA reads TGTGCCAGCAGCCTTCGACTAGCGGGAACCACAGATACGCAGTATTTT.

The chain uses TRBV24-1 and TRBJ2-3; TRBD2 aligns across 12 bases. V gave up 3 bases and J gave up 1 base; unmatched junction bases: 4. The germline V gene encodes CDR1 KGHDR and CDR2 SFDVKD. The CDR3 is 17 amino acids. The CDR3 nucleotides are TGTGCCACCAGTGATCCACTAGCGGGGGGCGGCACAGATACGCAGTATTTT. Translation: CATSDPLAGGGTDTQYF.

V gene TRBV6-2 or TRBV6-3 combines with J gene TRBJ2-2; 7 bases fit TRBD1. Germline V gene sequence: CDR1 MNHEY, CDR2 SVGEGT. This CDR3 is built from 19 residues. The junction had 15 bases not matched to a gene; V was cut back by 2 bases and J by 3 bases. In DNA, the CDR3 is TGTGCCAGCAGTTACCTCGTACACAGGGGCCCCTTTGACACCGGGGAGCTGTTTTTT. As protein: CASSYLVHRGPFDTGELFF.

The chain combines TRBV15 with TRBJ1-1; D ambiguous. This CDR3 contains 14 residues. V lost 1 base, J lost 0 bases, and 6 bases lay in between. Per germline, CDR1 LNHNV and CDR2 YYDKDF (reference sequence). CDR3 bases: TGTGCCACCAGCAGAGGAACTCTGAACACTGAAGCTTTCTTT. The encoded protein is CATSRGTLNTEAFF.

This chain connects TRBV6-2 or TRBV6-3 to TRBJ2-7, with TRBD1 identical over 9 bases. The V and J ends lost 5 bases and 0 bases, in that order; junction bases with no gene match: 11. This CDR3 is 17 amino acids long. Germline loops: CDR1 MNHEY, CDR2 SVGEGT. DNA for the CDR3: TGTGCCAGCAGTAGCCTGGACAGGGGTCTTCTCTCCTACGAGCAGTACTTC. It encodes CASSSLDRGLLSYEQYF.

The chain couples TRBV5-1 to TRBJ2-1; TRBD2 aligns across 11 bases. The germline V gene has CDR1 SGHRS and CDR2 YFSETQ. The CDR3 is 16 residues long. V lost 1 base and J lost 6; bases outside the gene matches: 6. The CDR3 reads CASSLLAGGPTNEQFF. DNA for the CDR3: TGCGCCAGCAGCTTGTTAGCGGGAGGGCCTACCAATGAGCAGTTCTTC.

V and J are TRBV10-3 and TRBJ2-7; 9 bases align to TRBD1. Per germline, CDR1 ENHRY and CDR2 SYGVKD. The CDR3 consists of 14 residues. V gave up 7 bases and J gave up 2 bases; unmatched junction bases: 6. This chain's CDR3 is CAITTGTGTYEQYF. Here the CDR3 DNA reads TGTGCCATCACTACCGGGACAGGGACCTACGAGCAGTACTTC.

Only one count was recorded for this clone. The DNA for the CDR3 is TGTGCCAGCAGCTTCCTTATCGAGGCAGATACGCAGTATTTT. It codes for CASSFLIEADTQYF. V is TRBV11-3 and J is TRBJ2-3; no definite D call. This CDR3 comprises 14 residues. Germline loops: CDR1 SGHNT, CDR2 YENEEA. V lost 3 bases and J lost 4, with 11 bases in between.

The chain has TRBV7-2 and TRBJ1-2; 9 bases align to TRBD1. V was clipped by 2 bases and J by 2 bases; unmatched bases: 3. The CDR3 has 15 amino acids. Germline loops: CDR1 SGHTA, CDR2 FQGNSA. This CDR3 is CASSLRQGGNYGYTF. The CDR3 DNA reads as TGTGCCAGCAGCTTACGACAGGGGGGGAACTATGGCTACACCTTC.